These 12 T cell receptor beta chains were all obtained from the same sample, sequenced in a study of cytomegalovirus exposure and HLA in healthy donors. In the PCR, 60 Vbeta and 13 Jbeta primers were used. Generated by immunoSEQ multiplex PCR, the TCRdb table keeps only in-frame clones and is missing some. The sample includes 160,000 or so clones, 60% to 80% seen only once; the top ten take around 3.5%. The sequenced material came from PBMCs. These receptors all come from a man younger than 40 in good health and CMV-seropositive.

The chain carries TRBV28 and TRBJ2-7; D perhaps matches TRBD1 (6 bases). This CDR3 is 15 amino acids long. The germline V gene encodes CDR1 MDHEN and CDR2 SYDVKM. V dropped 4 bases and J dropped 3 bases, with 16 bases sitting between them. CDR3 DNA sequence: TGTGCCAGCAGTTCCCCGGGACAAGGGGACTACGAGCAGTACTTC. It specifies CASSSPGQGDYEQYF.

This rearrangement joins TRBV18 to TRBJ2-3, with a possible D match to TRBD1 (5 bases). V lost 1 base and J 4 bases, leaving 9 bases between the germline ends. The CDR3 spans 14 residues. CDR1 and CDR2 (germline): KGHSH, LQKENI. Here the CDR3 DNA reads TGTGCCAGCTCACCACTGGAAGGGGCAGATACGCAGTATTTT. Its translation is CASSPLEGADTQYF.

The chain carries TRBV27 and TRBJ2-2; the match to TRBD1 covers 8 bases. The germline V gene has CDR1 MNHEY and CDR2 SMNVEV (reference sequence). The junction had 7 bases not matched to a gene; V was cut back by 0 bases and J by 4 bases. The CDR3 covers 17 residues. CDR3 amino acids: CASSLSIGQGFTGELFF. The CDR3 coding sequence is TGTGCCAGCAGTTTATCGATTGGACAGGGCTTCACCGGGGAGCTGTTTTTT.

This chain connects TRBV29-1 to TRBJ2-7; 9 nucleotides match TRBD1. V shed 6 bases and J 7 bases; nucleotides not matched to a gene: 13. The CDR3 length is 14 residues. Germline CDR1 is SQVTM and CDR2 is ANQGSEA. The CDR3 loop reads CSVPDSGTGWEQYF. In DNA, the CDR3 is TGCAGCGTCCCCGACTCTGGGACAGGGTGGGAGCAGTACTTC.

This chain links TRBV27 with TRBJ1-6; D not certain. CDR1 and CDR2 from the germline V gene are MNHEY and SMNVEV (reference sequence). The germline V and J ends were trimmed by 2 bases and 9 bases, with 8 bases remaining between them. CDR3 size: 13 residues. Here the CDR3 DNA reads TGTGCCAGCAGTTTAAATCGGGGTTCACCCCTCCACTTT. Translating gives CASSLNRGSPLHF.

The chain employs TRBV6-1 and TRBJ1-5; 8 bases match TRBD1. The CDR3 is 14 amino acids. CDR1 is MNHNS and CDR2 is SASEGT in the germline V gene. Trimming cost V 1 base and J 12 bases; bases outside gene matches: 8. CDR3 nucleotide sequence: TGTGCCAGCAGTGAAGGTGGTTCAGGGGGCGTCCAGCATTTT. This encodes CASSEGGSGGVQHF.

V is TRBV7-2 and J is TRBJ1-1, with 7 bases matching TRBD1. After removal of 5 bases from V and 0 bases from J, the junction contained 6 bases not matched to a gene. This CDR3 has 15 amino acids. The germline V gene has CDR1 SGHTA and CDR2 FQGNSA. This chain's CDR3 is CASSARQGMNTEAFF. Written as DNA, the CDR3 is TGTGCCAGCAGCGCGCGACAGGGAATGAACACTGAAGCTTTCTTT.

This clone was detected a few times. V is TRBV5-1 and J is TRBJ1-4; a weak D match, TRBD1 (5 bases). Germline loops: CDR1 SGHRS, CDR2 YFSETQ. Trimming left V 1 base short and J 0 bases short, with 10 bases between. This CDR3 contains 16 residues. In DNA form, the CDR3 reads TGCGCCAGCAGCTTGTGGGGCAGAGCAACTAATGAAAAACTGTTTTTT. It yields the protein CASSLWGRATNEKLFF.

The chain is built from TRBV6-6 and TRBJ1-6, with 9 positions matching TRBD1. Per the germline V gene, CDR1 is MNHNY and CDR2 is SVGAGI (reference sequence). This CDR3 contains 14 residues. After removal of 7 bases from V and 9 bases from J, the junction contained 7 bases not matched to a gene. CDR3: CASTQGAYGSPLHF. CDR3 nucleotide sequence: TGTGCCAGCACACAGGGGGCATACGGTTCACCCCTCCACTTT.

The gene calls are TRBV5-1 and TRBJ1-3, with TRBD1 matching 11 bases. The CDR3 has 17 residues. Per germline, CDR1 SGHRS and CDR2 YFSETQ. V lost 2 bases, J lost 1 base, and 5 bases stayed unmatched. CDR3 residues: CASSLPGQGVSGNTIYF. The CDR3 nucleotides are TGCGCCAGCAGCTTACCGGGACAGGGGGTTTCTGGAAACACCATATATTTT.

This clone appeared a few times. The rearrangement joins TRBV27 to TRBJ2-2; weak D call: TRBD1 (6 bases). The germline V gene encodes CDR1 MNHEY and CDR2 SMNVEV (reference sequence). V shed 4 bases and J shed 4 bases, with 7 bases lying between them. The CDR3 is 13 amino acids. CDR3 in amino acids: CASSYRVTGELFF. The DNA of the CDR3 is TGTGCCAGCAGTTACAGGGTCACCGGGGAGCTGTTTTTT.

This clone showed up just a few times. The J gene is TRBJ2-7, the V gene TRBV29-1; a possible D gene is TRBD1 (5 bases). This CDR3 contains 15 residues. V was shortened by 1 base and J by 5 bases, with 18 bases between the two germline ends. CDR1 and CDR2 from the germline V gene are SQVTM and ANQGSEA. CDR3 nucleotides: TGCAGCGTTGAAGGGGGTTCGGACACTGGAGACGAGCAGTACTTC. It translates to CSVEGGSDTGDEQYF.